This is a list of T cell receptor beta chains from one sample in a study of beta chain features in type 1 diabetes. Profiling relied on immunoSEQ multiplex PCR, and the TCRdb table lists in-frame clones only, not all of them. This table has about 240,000 clones, roughly 13% appearing once. The specimen sequenced was naive CD4+ T cells from blood. Receptor source: a young man with type 1 diabetes. CDR3s include the opening cysteine and the closing phenylalanine or tryptophan. The D gene is left open where the match is weak. The listing skips clone size in some rows; elsewhere it reads once, few, many or a size class.

>-|TRBD1|TRBJ1-6|TRBV6-5
TGTGCCAGCAGTCTCTTAGGGGGACAGAGTTCACCCCTCCACTTT
CASSLLGGQSSPLHF
>-|TRBD2|TRBJ2-2|TRBV4-2
TGTGCCAGCAGCCAAGGGGGACTAGCGGGAGCCGGGGAGCTGTTTTTT
CASSQGGLAGAGELFF
>-|TRBD1|TRBJ1-5|TRBV2
TGTGCCAGCAGTGGGGAGACAGGGTCCCAGCCCCAGCATTTT
CASSGETGSQPQHF
>-|-|TRBJ1-3|TRBV15
TGTGCCACCAGCAGAGAGGCGACAGTCTCTGGAAACACCATATATTTT
CATSREATVSGNTIYF
>-|TRBD2|TRBJ2-3|TRBV7-9
TGTGCCAGCAGGGAACTAGCGGGCCCAGATACGCAGTATTTT
CASRELAGPDTQYF
>few|TRBD2|TRBJ2-3|TRBV4-1
TGCGCCAGCAGTAGACTACTAGCGGGGAGCACAGATACGCAGTATTTT
CASSRLLAGSTDTQYF
>few|-|TRBJ2-7|TRBV5-1
TGCGCCAGCAGCTCACCCAACAGCGGGTCGTCCTACGAGCAGTACTTC
CASSSPNSGSSYEQYF
>-|TRBD1|TRBJ1-1|TRBV7-2
TGTGCCAGCAGCACGACAGGGGGCACTGAAGCTTTCTTT
CASSTTGGTEAFF
>-|-|TRBJ2-7|TRBV29-1
TGCAGCGTTGCACACAGGCTATCCTACGAGCAGTACTTC
CSVAHRLSYEQYF
>few|-|TRBJ1-1|TRBV30
TGTGCCTGGACCGCCGGGGTGCGGACTGAAGCTTTCTTT
CAWTAGVRTEAFF
>few|TRBD1|TRBJ1-2|TRBV6-5
TGTGCCAGCAGTTACTCGGACAGGGGAGGCTATGGCTACACCTTC
CASSYSDRGGYGYTF
>-|-|TRBJ1-5|TRBV5-1
TGCGCCAGCAGCTTGGATCATAGCAATCAGCCCCAGCATTTT
CASSLDHSNQPQHF
>-|-|TRBJ1-2|TRBV29-1
TGCAGCGTTGAATTGCCCAGTTATGGCTACACCTTC
CSVELPSYGYTF
>-|TRBD2|TRBJ2-3|TRBV7-2
TGTGCCAGCAGCTTACGGGGGGACCCCTCGGGAGATACGCAGTATTTT
CASSLRGDPSGDTQYF
>-|TRBD1|TRBJ1-1|TRBV19
TGTGCCAGTAGTTCCCCCGGGACAGGGAACACTGAAGCTTTCTTT
CASSSPGTGNTEAFF
>few|TRBD2|TRBJ2-5|TRBV7-9
TGTGCCAGCAGCTTAGCTCGATTAGCGGGAGGGAGAGAGACCCAGTACTTC
CASSLARLAGGRETQYF
>few|TRBD1|TRBJ1-5|TRBV28
TGTGCCAGCAGCGACAGGGGGGTTCAGCCCCAGCATTTT
CASSDRGVQPQHF
>few|-|TRBJ1-2|TRBV28
TGTGCCAGCAGTTACGGGACTCAAAAAGGCTATGGCTACACCTTC
CASSYGTQKGYGYTF
>-|TRBD2|TRBJ2-1|TRBV5-1
TGCGCCAGCAGCTTAACTAGCGGGATCTACAATGAGCAGTTCTTC
CASSLTSGIYNEQFF
>few|-|TRBJ2-3|TRBV27
TGTGCCAGCAGTTTACGAGCGGTCGATACGCAGTATTTT
CASSLRAVDTQYF
>few|-|TRBJ1-2|TRBV6-5
TGTGCCAGCAGTCCCGACAGGAACTATGGCTACACCTTC
CASSPDRNYGYTF
>-|TRBD2|TRBJ2-7|TRBV5-4
TGTGCCAGCAGCTCCGGGACTAGCGGGACCCTGACCTACGAGCAGTACTTC
CASSSGTSGTLTYEQYF
>-|-|TRBJ1-2|TRBV30
TGTGCCTGGAGTTTGGCTGGGGGCGGCTATGGCTACACCTTC
CAWSLAGGGYGYTF
>-|-|TRBJ1-2|TRBV30
TGTGCCTGGAGTCCACCGTTTGGGGGCGGCTATGGCTACACCTTC
CAWSPPFGGGYGYTF
>few|-|TRBJ1-4|TRBV7-2
TGTGCCAGCAGCCAAGGCGACAGTGGCGAAAAACTGTTTTTT
CASSQGDSGEKLFF
>-|-|TRBJ1-1|TRBV13
TGTGCCAGCAGCTTAGAAGTCGGCACTGAAGCTTTCTTT
CASSLEVGTEAFF